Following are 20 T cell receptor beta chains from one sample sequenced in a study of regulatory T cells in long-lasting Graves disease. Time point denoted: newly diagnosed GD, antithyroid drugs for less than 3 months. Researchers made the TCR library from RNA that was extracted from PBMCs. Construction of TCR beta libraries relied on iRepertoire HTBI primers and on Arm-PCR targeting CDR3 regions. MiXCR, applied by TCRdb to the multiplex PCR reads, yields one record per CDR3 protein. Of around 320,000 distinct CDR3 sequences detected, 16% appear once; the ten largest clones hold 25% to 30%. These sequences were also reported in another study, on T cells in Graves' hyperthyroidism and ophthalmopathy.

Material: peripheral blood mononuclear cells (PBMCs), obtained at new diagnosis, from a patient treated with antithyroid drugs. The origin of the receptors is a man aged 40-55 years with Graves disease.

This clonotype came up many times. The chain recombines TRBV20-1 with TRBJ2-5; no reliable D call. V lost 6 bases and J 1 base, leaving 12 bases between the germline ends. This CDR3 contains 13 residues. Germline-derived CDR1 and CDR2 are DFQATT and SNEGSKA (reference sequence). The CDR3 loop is CSADLGVQETQYF. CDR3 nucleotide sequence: TGCAGTGCAGACCTCGGAGTCCAAGAGACCCAGTACTTC.

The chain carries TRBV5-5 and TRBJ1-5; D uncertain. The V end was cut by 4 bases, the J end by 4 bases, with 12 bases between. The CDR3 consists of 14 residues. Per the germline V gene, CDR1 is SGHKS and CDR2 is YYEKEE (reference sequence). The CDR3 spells CASSDLGRNQPQHF. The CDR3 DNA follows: TGTGCCAGCAGCGACCTAGGGCGAAATCAGCCCCAGCATTTT.

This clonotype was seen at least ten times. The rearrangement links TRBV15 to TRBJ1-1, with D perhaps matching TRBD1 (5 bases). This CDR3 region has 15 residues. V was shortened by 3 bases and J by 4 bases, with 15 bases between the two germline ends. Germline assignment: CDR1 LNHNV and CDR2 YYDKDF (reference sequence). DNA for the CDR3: TGTGCCACCAGCAGTGGGGGGGGGTTCGGCACTGAAGCTTTCTTT. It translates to CATSSGGGFGTEAFF.

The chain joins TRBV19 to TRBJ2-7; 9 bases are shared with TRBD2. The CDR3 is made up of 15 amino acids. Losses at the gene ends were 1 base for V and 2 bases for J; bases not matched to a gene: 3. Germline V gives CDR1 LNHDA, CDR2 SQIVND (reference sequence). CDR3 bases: TGTGCCAGTAGTATAGCGACTAGCGGACCCTACGAGCAGTACTTC. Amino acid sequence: CASSIATSGPYEQYF.

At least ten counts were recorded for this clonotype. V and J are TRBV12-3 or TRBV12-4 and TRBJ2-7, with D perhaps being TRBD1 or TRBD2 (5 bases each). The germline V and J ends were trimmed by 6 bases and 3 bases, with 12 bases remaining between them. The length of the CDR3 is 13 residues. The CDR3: CASSRGDNYEQYF. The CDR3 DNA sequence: TGTGCCAGCAGCCGAGGGGATAACTACGAGCAGTACTTC.

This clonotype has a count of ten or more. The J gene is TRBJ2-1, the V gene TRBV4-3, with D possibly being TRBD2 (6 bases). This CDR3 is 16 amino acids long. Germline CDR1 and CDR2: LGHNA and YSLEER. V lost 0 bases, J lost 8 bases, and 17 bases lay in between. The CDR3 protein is CASSQDLNGGWYEQFF. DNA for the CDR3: TGCGCCAGCAGCCAAGATCTGAACGGGGGTTGGTATGAGCAGTTCTTC.

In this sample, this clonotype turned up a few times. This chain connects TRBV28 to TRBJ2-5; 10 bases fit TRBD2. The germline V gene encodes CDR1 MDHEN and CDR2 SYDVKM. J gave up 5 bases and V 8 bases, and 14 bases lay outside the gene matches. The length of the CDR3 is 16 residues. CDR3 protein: CASSLGSGGVYETQYF. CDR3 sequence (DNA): TGTGCCAGCTCCTTGGGCAGCGGGGGGGTGTACGAGACCCAGTACTTC.

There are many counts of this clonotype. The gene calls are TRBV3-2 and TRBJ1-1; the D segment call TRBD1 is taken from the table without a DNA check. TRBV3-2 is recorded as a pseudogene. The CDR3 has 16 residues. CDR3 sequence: CASSQTDRMGNTEAFF. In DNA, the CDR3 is TGTGCCAGCAGCCAAACGGACAGGATGGGGAACACTGAAGCTTTCTTT.

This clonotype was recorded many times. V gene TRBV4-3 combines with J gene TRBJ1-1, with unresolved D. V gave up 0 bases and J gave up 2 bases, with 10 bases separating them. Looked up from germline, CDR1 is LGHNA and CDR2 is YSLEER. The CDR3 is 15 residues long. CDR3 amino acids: CASSQDHPPNTEAFF. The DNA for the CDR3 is TGCGCCAGCAGCCAAGATCATCCGCCCAACACTGAAGCTTTCTTT.

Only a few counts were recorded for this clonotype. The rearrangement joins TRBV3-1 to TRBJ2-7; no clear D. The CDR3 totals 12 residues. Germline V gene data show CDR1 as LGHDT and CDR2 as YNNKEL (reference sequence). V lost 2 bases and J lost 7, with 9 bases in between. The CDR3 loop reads CASSQNLGEQYF. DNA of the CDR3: TGTGCCAGCAGCCAAAATTTGGGGGAGCAGTACTTC.

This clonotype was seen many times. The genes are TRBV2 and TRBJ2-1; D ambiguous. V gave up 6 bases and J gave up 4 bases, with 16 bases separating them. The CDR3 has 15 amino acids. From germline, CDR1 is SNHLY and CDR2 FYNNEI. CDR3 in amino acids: CASRVATDRYNEQFF. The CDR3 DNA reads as TGTGCCAGCAGGGTGGCGACGGACCGATACAATGAGCAGTTCTTC.

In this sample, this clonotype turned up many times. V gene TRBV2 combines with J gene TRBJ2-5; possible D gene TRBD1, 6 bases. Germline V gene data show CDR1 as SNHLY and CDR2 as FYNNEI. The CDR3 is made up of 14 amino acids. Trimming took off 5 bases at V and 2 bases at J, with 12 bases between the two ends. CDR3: CASSPDRFQETQYF. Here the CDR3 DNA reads TGTGCCAGCAGTCCCGACAGGTTTCAAGAGACCCAGTACTTC.

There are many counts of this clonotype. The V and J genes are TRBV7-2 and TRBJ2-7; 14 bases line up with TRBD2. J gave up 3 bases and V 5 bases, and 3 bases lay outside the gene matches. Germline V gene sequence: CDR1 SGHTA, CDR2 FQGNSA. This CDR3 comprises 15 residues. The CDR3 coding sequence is TGTGCCAGCAGCGGCGGACTAGCGGGAGGCTACGAGCAGTACTTC. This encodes CASSGGLAGGYEQYF.

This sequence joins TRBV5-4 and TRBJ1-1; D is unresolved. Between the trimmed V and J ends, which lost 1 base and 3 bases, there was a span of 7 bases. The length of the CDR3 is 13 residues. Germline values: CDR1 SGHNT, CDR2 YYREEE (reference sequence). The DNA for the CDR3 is TGTGCCAGCAGCTTGAGTCAGTACACTGAAGCTTTCTTT. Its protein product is CASSLSQYTEAFF.

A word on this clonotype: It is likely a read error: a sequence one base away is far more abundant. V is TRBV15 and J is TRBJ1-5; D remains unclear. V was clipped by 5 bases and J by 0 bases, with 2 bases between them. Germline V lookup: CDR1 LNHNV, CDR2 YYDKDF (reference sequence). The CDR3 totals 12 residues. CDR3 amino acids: CATSYSNQPQHF. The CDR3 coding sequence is TGTGCCACCAGCTATAGCAATCAGCCCCAGCATTTT.

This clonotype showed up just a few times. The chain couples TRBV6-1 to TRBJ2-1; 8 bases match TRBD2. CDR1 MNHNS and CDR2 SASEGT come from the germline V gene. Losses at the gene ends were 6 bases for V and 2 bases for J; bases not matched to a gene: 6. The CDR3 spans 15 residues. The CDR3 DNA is TGTGCCAGCAGCGCTCCGGGACTAGCCTACAATGAGCAGTTCTTC. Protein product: CASSAPGLAYNEQFF.

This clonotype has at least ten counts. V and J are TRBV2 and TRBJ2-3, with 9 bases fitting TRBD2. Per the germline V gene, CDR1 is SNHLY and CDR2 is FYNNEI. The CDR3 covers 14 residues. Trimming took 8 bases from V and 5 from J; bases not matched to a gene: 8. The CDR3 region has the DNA TGTGCCAGCGTGCTAAGCGGGGGGCAAGATACGCAGTATTTT. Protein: CASVLSGGQDTQYF.

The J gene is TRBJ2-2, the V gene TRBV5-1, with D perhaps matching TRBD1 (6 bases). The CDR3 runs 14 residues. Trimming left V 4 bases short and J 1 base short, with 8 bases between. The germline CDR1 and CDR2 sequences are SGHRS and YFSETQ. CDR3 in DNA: TGCGCCAGCAGCCGGGACAAGAACACCGGGGAGCTGTTTTTT. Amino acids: CASSRDKNTGELFF.

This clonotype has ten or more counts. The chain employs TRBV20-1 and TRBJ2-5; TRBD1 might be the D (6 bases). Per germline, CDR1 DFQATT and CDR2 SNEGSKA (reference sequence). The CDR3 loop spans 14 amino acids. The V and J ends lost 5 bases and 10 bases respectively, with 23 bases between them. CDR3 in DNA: TGCAGTGCTGTGGACAGTATTGTACCAACGGACCAGTACTTC. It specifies CSAVDSIVPTDQYF.

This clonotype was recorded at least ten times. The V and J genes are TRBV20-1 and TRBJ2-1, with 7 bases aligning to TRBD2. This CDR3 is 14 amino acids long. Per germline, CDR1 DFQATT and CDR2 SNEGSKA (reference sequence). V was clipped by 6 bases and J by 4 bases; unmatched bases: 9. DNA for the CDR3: TGCAGTGCGGGGGGGGACCTCCTTTACAATGAGCAGTTCTTC. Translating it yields CSAGGDLLYNEQFF.